This T cell receptor beta chain emerged from a study of blood T cell repertoires in COVID-19. The CDR3 has 12 amino acids. V was clipped by 2 bases and J by 12 bases, with 10 bases between them. CDR1 is MNHEY and CDR2 is SVGAGI in the germline V gene. The data were produced by immunoSEQ multiplex PCR, yet TCRdb's version contains in-frame clones alone and is incomplete. The table shows some 240,000 clones, with roughly 84% occurring only once. Material for sequencing was PBMCs or T cells enriched from blood (not recorded which). V gene TRBV6-5 combines with J gene TRBJ1-4; D gene unclear. The receptor was derived from a man aged 50 to 60 who had recovered from COVID-19. CDR3 coding DNA: TGTGCCAGCAGTTACGGTCCTACGGAACTGTTTTTT. It translates to CASSYGPTELFF.